This T cell receptor (beta chain) stems from a study of T cells expressing NK-cell markers. The study's findings and limits: NKG2C+ dominant clonotype frequencies in a handful of donors were roughly 1.0-7.5% of CD8+ T cells. In four donors, dominant clonotypes made up about 25-60.1% of CD3+CD56-NKG2C+ cells.

The CDR3 covers 19 residues. Germline-derived CDR1 and CDR2 are SGHRS and YFSETQ. On this clonotype: Its antigen remains unknown.

TCRdb re-called the 5' RACE reads and gives one entry per CDR3 protein, without DNA. The sample table sets out about 370,000 distinct CDR3 sequences. The source material was blood T cells: a sorted CD56 or NKG2C T cell subset, CD4+ or CD8+ T cells, or bulk PBMC T cells (not recorded which). The J gene is TRBJ2-1, the V gene TRBV5-1; TCRdb's D call of TRBD2 is untestable without DNA. The receptor was derived from a woman in her forties or fifties in good health. This CDR3 is CASSLASKPGRSSYNEQFF.